This T cell receptor (beta chain) came from a study of blood T cell repertoires in COVID-19. About the research overall: In each case, the material was cDNA or gDNA derived from T cells, B-cell-depleted T cells, or PBMCs.

This CDR3 spans 15 amino acids. V shed 0 bases and J shed 4 bases, with 10 bases lying between them. Germline CDR1 LNHNV, CDR2 YYDKDF (reference sequence). Profiled with immunoSEQ multiplex PCR; TCRdb holds only in-frame clones, not every one. The sample consists of about 140,000 clones, roughly 90% of them appearing once. The clonotype comes from a man in his fifties or sixties with active or convalescent COVID-19. The chain links TRBV15 to TRBJ1-3; TRBD1 might be the D (5 bases). The sequenced sample consisted of peripheral blood. CDR3 protein: CATSRDRVRGNTIYF. CDR3 in DNA: TGTGCCACCAGCAGAGACAGGGTGAGAGGAAACACCATATATTTT.